Listed below are T cell receptor beta chains from one sample, sequenced in a study of T cell clonotyping in hematopoietic cell transplantation. The method was immunoSEQ multiplex PCR; TCRdb's version includes in-frame clones alone and lacks a portion of them. The sample has 15,000 to 20,000 clones, about 61% seen once; the top ten hold over 9.5%. The material sequenced was PBMCs, taken 30 days after allogeneic stem cell transplant. The receptors originated from a male patient in his forties or fifties who had an allogeneic stem cell transplant from an unrelated donor, so T cells may come from the graft donor. Some clones in this sample may be carry-over from other donors' samples. CDR3s include the opening cysteine and the closing phenylalanine or tryptophan. D genes are given only for firm matches. Clone size, where shown, is once, few, many, or a class for clones that have expanded.

>TRBV2|.|TRBJ2-3|once
TGTGCCAGCAGGGGGGACAACACAGATACGCAGTATTTT
CASRGDNTDTQYF
>TRBV5-6|.|TRBJ1-2|.
TGTGCCAGCAGCTTGGTACAAGTTGGCTACACCTTC
CASSLVQVGYTF
>TRBV5-6|TRBD2|TRBJ2-7|.
TGTGCCAGCAGCTCTCAAGGGACTAGCGGATACGAGCAGTACTTC
CASSSQGTSGYEQYF
>TRBV4-1|.|TRBJ2-5|.
TGCGCCAGCAGCCATCGACAGGTAGAGACCCAGTACTTC
CASSHRQVETQYF
>TRBV29-1|.|TRBJ1-1|.
TGCAGCGTTGATGGTGGGGGTATGAACACTGAAGCTTTCTTT
CSVDGGGMNTEAFF
>TRBV10-3|.|TRBJ2-2|once
TGTGCCATCCAGGGGGGCTCGAACACCGGGGAGCTGTTTTTT
CAIQGGSNTGELFF
>TRBV9|TRBD1|TRBJ2-1|.
TGTGCCAGCAGCCCAGATACAGGGGGCGCCGTTAACGTCAATGAGCAGTTCTTC
CASSPDTGGAVNVNEQFF
>TRBV6-7|.|TRBJ1-5|.
TGTGCCAGCAGTTACGGTGGCAGGGAAGGGAATCAGCCCCAGCATTTT
CASSYGGREGNQPQHF
>TRBV6-1|.|TRBJ2-1|.
TGTGCCAGCAAAGCCTACAGGGCCAACAATGAGCAGTTCTTC
CASKAYRANNEQFF
>TRBV6-4|.|TRBJ2-6|.
TGTGCCAGCAGCGAGGGGAGTTCTGGGGCCAACGTCCTGACTTTC
CASSEGSSGANVLTF
>TRBV28|.|TRBJ1-2|.
TGTGCCAGCAGTTTAAGAATTTGGGGGCGGGAGGGCTACACCTTC
CASSLRIWGREGYTF
>TRBV6-6|.|TRBJ1-1|.
TGTGCCAGCAGTTACCGTGAGGTACCGGGGGAAGCTTTCTTT
CASSYREVPGEAFF
>TRBV6-6|TRBD2|TRBJ2-7|.
TGTGCCAGCGGGGGGGCTAGCGGGAGCGCCTACGAGCAGTACTTC
CASGGASGSAYEQYF
>TRBV30|TRBD1|TRBJ1-3|.
TGTGCCTGCCCGGGGCAGGGGGCGGGAAACACCATATATTTT
CACPGQGAGNTIYF
>TRBV4-3|.|TRBJ1-5|once
TGCGCCAGCAGCCAAGATTCGAGCAATCAGCCCCAGCATTTT
CASSQDSSNQPQHF
>TRBV9|.|TRBJ2-1|.
TGTGCCAGCAGCCGGCAGGTCTCCTACAATGAGCAGCTCTTC
CASSRQVSYNEQLF
>TRBV4-2|.|TRBJ1-1|.
TGTGCCAGCAGCCAAGATTCCCCTCCCATCGGTTTAGCTTTCTTT
CASSQDSPPIGLAFF
>TRBV6-5|.|TRBJ2-7|.
TGTGCCAGCAGTACCCGGCAAGAGGGGGACGAGCAGTACTTC
CASSTRQEGDEQYF
>TRBV6-5|.|TRBJ1-2|.
TGTGCCAGCAGCCGGTACTCCTACCGTGGGGGTGGCTACACCTTC
CASSRYSYRGGGYTF
>TRBV4-1|.|TRBJ1-1|.
TGCGCCAGCAGCCAGACCGCCACGGGGGAAGCTTTCTTT
CASSQTATGEAFF
>TRBV5-4|.|TRBJ1-4|.
TGTGCCAGCAGCCTGGGGGGGCAGGATGAAAAACTGTTTTTT
CASSLGGQDEKLFF
>TRBV7-2|.|TRBJ1-5|few
TGTGCCAGCAGCCGGGACGGGACGGGGCAGCCCCAGCATTTT
CASSRDGTGQPQHF
>TRBV6-5|.|TRBJ2-5|.
TGTGCCAGCAGTTCCCCCAGTGAGACCCAGTACTTC
CASSSPSETQYF
>TRBV5-1|.|TRBJ2-5|.
TGCGCCAGCAGCTTGGAAGGGGCGGATGGGGAGACCCAGTACTTC
CASSLEGADGETQYF
>TRBV30|.|TRBJ1-5|.
TGTGCCTGGGGGGGGGCCAGTTCAAATCAGCCCCAGCATTTT
CAWGGASSNQPQHF
>TRBV11-1|TRBD2|TRBJ2-1|.
TGTGCCAGCAGCTTATCTAGCGGGAGCGCTAATGAGCAGTTCTTC
CASSLSSGSANEQFF
>TRBV4-3|.|TRBJ1-2|.
TGCGCCAGCAGCCAAGATCAAGGGGGAGGCTATGGCTACACCTTC
CASSQDQGGGYGYTF
>TRBV5-1|TRBD2|TRBJ2-7|few
TGCGCCAGCAGCTTGGATGGGGGGGTGGACGACGAGCAGTACTTC
CASSLDGGVDDEQYF
>TRBV28|.|TRBJ2-7|.
TGTGCCAGCAGTTCACATCAGGGAGGCGAGCAGTACTTC
CASSSHQGGEQYF
>TRBV5-6|TRBD1|TRBJ1-2|.
TGTGCCAGCAGCTTGGTGCTAATGGACAGGGCAAACTATGGCTACACCTTC
CASSLVLMDRANYGYTF
>TRBV19|TRBD1|TRBJ2-7|.
TGTGCCAGTAGTATCCGGGACAGACCCTCCTACGAGCAGTACTTC
CASSIRDRPSYEQYF
>TRBV29-1|.|TRBJ2-3|few
TGCAGCGTTGAACAACTGGAGTGGAGTACGCAGTATTTT
CSVEQLEWSTQYF
>TRBV5-8|.|TRBJ2-7|few
TGTGCCAGCAGCTCGGAATTCAGGGCTTACGAGCAGTACTTC
CASSSEFRAYEQYF
>TRBV7-6|TRBD1|TRBJ1-2|few
TGTGCCAGCAGCCCCGGGACAGGGGGTTTGGGCTACACCTTC
CASSPGTGGLGYTF
>TRBV30|.|TRBJ1-3|.
TGTGCCTGGAGTGTGAGAAGGAGCTCTGGAAACACCATATATTTT
CAWSVRRSSGNTIYF
>TRBV30|.|TRBJ1-5|.
TGTGCCTGGAGCCCTGGTAAGATGGGAGGGGTGGAGCAGCCCCAGCATTTT
CAWSPGKMGGVEQPQHF
>TRBV14|.|TRBJ2-7|.
TGTGCCAGCAGCCAAGACCGGTGGGAGCAGTACTTC
CASSQDRWEQYF
>TRBV6-1|.|TRBJ1-5|.
TGTGCCAGCAGTGACCTTACAGGGTATAGCAATCAGCCCCAGCATTTT
CASSDLTGYSNQPQHF
>TRBV6-5|TRBD1|TRBJ2-2|.
TGTGCCAGCAGGGGGACAGTTTCGAACACCGGGGAGCTGTTTTTT
CASRGTVSNTGELFF
>TRBV27|.|TRBJ2-5|.
TGTGCCAGCAGTCCGCCCTCTCAAGAGACCCAGTACTTC
CASSPPSQETQYF
>TRBV25-1|.|TRBJ1-2|few
TGTGCCAGCAGTGACCGGACGTCCTATGGCTACACCTTC
CASSDRTSYGYTF
>TRBV30|TRBD1|TRBJ2-7|few
TGTGCCTGGAGGACAGGGGTAAACTACGAGCAGTACTTC
CAWRTGVNYEQYF